This entry lists 27 T cell receptor beta chains sequenced from one sample in a study of blood T cells in healthy people across ages. Sample-barcoded 5' priming and a J-beta primer mix drove a second PCR of about 7 to 12 cycles. MiXCR, run by TCRdb on the 5' RACE reads, gives a single entry per CDR3 protein. Counted here are about 1.4 million distinct CDR3 sequences, approximately 59% occurring once; the ten biggest clones make up 6.5% to 8%. Sequences were obtained from blood. These receptors all come from a man younger than 35 in good health.

This clonotype was detected only a few times. The rearrangement joins TRBV4-1 to TRBJ1-6; D ambiguous. CDR1 MGHRA and CDR2 YSYEKL come from the germline V gene. Trimming removed 0 bases at V and 10 bases at J, with 10 bases between. The CDR3 is 14 amino acids. The CDR3 bases are TGCGCCAGCAGCCAAGAGACCCCAGCATCACCCCTCCACTTT. Protein: CASSQETPASPLHF.

This clonotype was detected a few times. The CDR3 sequence is CSSSTQLEQYF. In DNA, the CDR3 is TGCAGCTCTTCAACTCAGCTGGAGCAGTACTTC. The V and J genes are TRBV20-1 and TRBJ2-7; no definite D call. The CDR3 is made up of 11 amino acids. Germline V CDR1 and CDR2: DFQATT, SNEGSKA (reference sequence).

Concerning this clonotype: One end of the junction fails to match germline, which may point to a read error. The CDR3 nucleotides are TGCGCCAGCAGCCAAGCCAGACAGGACACGTCCCCTCGAAGGAACATTCGGTACTTC. This translates into CASSQARQDTSPRRNIRYF. J is TRBJ2-4 and V is TRBV4-1; TRBD1 might be the D (6 bases). This CDR3 spans 19 amino acids. The germline CDR1 and CDR2 sequences are MGHRA and YSYEKL.

This clonotype showed up just a few times. J is TRBJ2-2 and V is TRBV24-1; D unresolved. Germline V gene lookup returns CDR1 KGHDR and CDR2 SFDVKD. V lost 9 bases to trimming and J lost 4 bases, with 11 bases between them. This CDR3 contains 13 residues. The CDR3 coding sequence is TGTGCCACCGCTAATGGGGTCACCGGGGAGCTGTTTTTT. It yields the protein CATANGVTGELFF.

This clonotype has just a few counts. The CDR3 protein is CASSSFGGRSGANVLTF. For the CDR3, the DNA is TGTGCCAGCAGCTCATTTGGGGGGCGATCTGGGGCCAACGTCCTGACTTTC. The chain carries TRBV7-2 and TRBJ2-6; D tentatively reads TRBD1 or TRBD2 (6 bases each). The CDR3 runs to 17 residues. The V end was cut by 4 bases, the J end by 1 base, with 14 bases between. In germline, CDR1 is SGHTA, CDR2 FQGNSA. Complete variable domain (other parts from reference TRBV7-2 and TRBJ2-6): GAGVSQSPSNKVTEKGKDVELRCDPISGHTALYWYRQSLGQGLEFLIYFQGNSAPDKSGLPSDRFSAERTGGSVSTLTIQRTQQEDSAVYLCASSSFGGRSGANVLTFGAGSRLTVL.

The J gene is TRBJ2-7, the V gene TRBV2; a possible D gene is TRBD2 (5 bases). V was trimmed by 1 base and J by 4 bases, leaving 17 bases between them. The germline V gene has CDR1 SNHLY and CDR2 FYNNEI. The CDR3 runs to 16 residues. CDR3 coding DNA: TGTGCCAGCAGTGAAGGGCAGACGCTAGCTTTTTACGAGCAGTACTTC. Protein: CASSEGQTLAFYEQYF.

This clonotype showed up just once. This sequence joins TRBV20-1 and TRBJ2-7; D is uncertain. Germline V lookup: CDR1 DFQATT, CDR2 SNEGSKA (reference sequence). CDR3 length: 12 residues. V was trimmed by 0 bases and J by 5 bases, leaving 8 bases between them. DNA for the CDR3: TGCAGTGCTAGAGAAGGTGGGAACGAGCAGTACTTC. Its protein product is CSAREGGNEQYF.

Only a few counts were recorded for this clonotype. The V call is TRBV4-3, the J call TRBJ2-7; 11 bases map to TRBD2. The germline V gene has CDR1 LGHNA and CDR2 YSLEER. Unmatched junction bases numbered 4, after V lost 4 bases and J lost 2 bases. This CDR3 contains 15 residues. CDR3 sequence: CASSPVAGGTYEQYF. The CDR3 nucleotides are TGCGCCAGCAGCCCGGTAGCGGGGGGGACCTACGAGCAGTACTTC.

A single count supports this clonotype. V and J are TRBV4-3 and TRBJ1-4; the D is unclear. V was shortened by 0 bases and J by 8 bases, with 13 bases between the two germline ends. The CDR3 contains 15 residues. CDR1 is LGHNA and CDR2 is YSLEER in the germline V gene. The CDR3 DNA is TGCGCCAGCAGCCAAGACCGGCCCCCAAGGGAAAAACTGTTTTTT. This codes for CASSQDRPPREKLFF.

This clonotype has just a few counts. The gene calls are TRBV7-9 and TRBJ2-1, with 7 bases aligning to TRBD2. V was clipped by 2 bases and J by 4 bases; unmatched bases: 8. From germline, CDR1 is SEHNR and CDR2 FQNEAQ (reference sequence). This CDR3 has 16 amino acids. This chain's CDR3 is CASSLTESGGYNEQFF. The CDR3 DNA reads as TGTGCCAGCAGCTTAACAGAGTCGGGAGGTTACAATGAGCAGTTCTTC.

With regard to this clonotype: A much larger clone lies one base from this, so it may be a read error. The CDR3 spells CASSGPGQPINEQYF. The CDR3 DNA reads as TGTGCCAGCAGTGGACCGGGACAGCCGATCAATGAGCAGTACTTC. The J gene is TRBJ2-5, the V gene TRBV2; TRBD1 agrees at 7 bases. CDR1 is SNHLY and CDR2 is FYNNEI in the germline V gene. Trimming removed 4 bases from V and 11 bases from J; junction bases left unmatched: 16. This CDR3 is built from 15 residues.

V usage is TRBV6-6 and J usage is TRBJ2-2; tentative D call: TRBD2 (5 bases). The V and J ends lost 8 bases and 7 bases respectively, with 17 bases between them. Germline CDR1 reads MNHNY; CDR2 reads SVGAGI (reference sequence). The CDR3 is made up of 14 amino acids. In DNA form, the CDR3 reads TGTGCCAGCGGGTACCGGGGTTGGGACGGGGAGCTGTTTTTT. It codes for CASGYRGWDGELFF.

CDR3 in amino acids: CAISGGRGGNYEQYF. As DNA, the CDR3 is TGTGCCATCAGCGGCGGGCGGGGGGGAAACTACGAGCAGTACTTC. This rearrangement joins TRBV10-3 to TRBJ2-7; 9 bases map to TRBD2. V gave up 6 bases and J gave up 3 bases; unmatched junction bases: 9. There are 15 residues in the CDR3. Germline values: CDR1 ENHRY, CDR2 SYGVKD.

Turning to this clonotype: An end of the junction differs from the germline gene, which may be a read error. This chain links TRBV12-3 or TRBV12-4 with TRBJ2-3, with unresolved D. This CDR3 has 15 residues. The CDR3: CASSSRTVGTDTQYF. The DNA for the CDR3 is TGTGCTAGCAGTTCCAGGACCGTCGGCACAGATACGCAGTATTTT.

The count of this clonotype is one. The rearrangement uses TRBV7-6 and TRBJ2-3; D unclear. Germline lookup yields CDR1 SGHVS and CDR2 FNYEAQ. With 2 bases removed from V and 5 bases from J, the gap between germline ends came to 11 bases. The CDR3 covers 14 residues. The CDR3 here is CASSLKSPQDTQYF. CDR3 nucleotide sequence: TGTGCCAGCAGCTTAAAAAGCCCCCAAGATACGCAGTATTTT. Variable domain in full (rest from reference TRBV7-6 and TRBJ2-3): GAGVSQSPRYKVTKRGQDVALRCDPISGHVSLYWYRQALGQGPEFLTYFNYEAQQDKSGLPNDRFSAERPEGSISTLTIQRTEQRDSAMYRCASSLKSPQDTQYFGPGTRLTVL.

This clonotype was found a few times. The V gene is TRBV29-1, the J gene TRBJ2-7, with a possible D match to TRBD1 (6 bases). V was clipped by 5 bases and J by 4 bases, with 9 bases between them. Germline CDR1 SQVTM, CDR2 ANQGSEA. The CDR3 spans 11 residues. In nucleotides, the CDR3 is TGCAGCGTTACAGGGTCGTACGAGCAGTACTTC. The encoded protein is CSVTGSYEQYF.

The chain combines TRBV20-1 with TRBJ2-3, with 12 bases fitting TRBD2. V was clipped by 3 bases and J by 3 bases; unmatched bases: 4. CDR1 is DFQATT and CDR2 is SNEGSKA in the germline V gene (reference sequence). The CDR3 is made up of 15 amino acids. The CDR3 nucleotides are TGCAGTGCTAGCCCTAGCGGGAGGGAAACAGATACGCAGTATTTT. Its protein product is CSASPSGRETDTQYF.

The DNA of the CDR3 is TGTGCCAGCTTCCGGGACGGAAATGAGCAGTTCTTC. It encodes CASFRDGNEQFF. The V gene is TRBV5-4, the J gene TRBJ2-1; D is tentatively TRBD1 or TRBD2 (5 bases each). This CDR3 has 12 amino acids. With 7 bases removed from V and 7 bases from J, the gap between germline ends came to 12 bases. Germline V lookup: CDR1 SGHNT, CDR2 YYREEE (reference sequence).

The chain carries TRBV24-1 and TRBJ2-2; TRBD2 aligns across 7 bases. There are 15 residues in the CDR3. Trimming cost V 3 bases and J 7 bases; bases outside gene matches: 7. Looked up from germline, CDR1 is KGHDR and CDR2 is SFDVKD. The CDR3 here is CATSDGTTLGGELFF. CDR3 in DNA: TGTGCCACCAGTGATGGGACTACGTTGGGCGGGGAGCTGTTTTTT.

The count of this clonotype is one. The rearrangement uses TRBV20-1 and TRBJ2-1; TRBD2 matches 13 bases. Germline CDR1 is DFQATT and CDR2 is SNEGSKA (reference sequence). After removal of 0 bases from V and 0 bases from J, the junction contained 14 bases not matched to a gene. The CDR3 consists of 21 residues. In DNA form, the CDR3 reads TGCAGTGCTAGAGATCCTAGCTCCGGGACTAGCGGGGTTATCTCCTACAATGAGCAGTTCTTC. Its translation is CSARDPSSGTSGVISYNEQFF.

This clonotype was observed a few times. The V and J genes are TRBV29-1 and TRBJ1-1, with 10 bases aligning to TRBD1. The germline V gene encodes CDR1 SQVTM and CDR2 ANQGSEA. The V segment lost 4 bases and the J segment 5 bases; nucleotides outside the gene matches: 10. The CDR3 length is 15 residues. DNA of the CDR3: TGCAGCGTTGGACAGGGGGCACGAGGGCGAACTGAAGCTTTCTTT. The encoded protein is CSVGQGARGRTEAFF.

This clonotype was counted between two and nine times. In DNA, the CDR3 is TGTGCCAGCAGACCGGGACTCGAAGCTTTCTTT. Its translation: CASRPGLEAFF. This chain uses TRBV12-3 or TRBV12-4 with TRBJ1-1, with a weak D call TRBD1 (5 bases). V was pared by 6 bases and J by 8 bases, with 10 bases between. CDR3 size: 11 residues.

The gene calls are TRBV2 and TRBJ2-1, with 9 bases fitting TRBD2. CDR1 and CDR2 (germline): SNHLY, FYNNEI. This CDR3 comprises 15 residues. Unmatched junction bases numbered 7, after V lost 7 bases and J lost 3 bases. CDR3 nucleotides: TGTGCCAGCATGGGCGGGAGGGTCCTCTACAATGAGCAGTTCTTC. This gives the protein CASMGGRVLYNEQFF.

This chain uses TRBV25-1 with TRBJ2-5; possible D gene TRBD1, 5 bases. Looked up from germline, CDR1 is MGHDK and CDR2 is SYGVNS. CDR3 length: 13 residues. Trimming took off 4 bases at V and 5 bases at J, with 11 bases between the two ends. The CDR3 DNA reads as TGTGCCAGCAGTGGGCAGGGATCGGAGACCCAGTACTTC. This translates into CASSGQGSETQYF.

The chain joins TRBV7-2 to TRBJ2-6; unclear D gene. From germline, CDR1 is SGHTA and CDR2 FQGNSA. There are 18 residues in the CDR3. The V and J ends lost 5 bases and 1 base respectively, with 18 bases between them. The CDR3 here is CASSPRINLASGANVLTF. CDR3 nucleotide sequence: TGTGCCAGCAGCCCTAGGATAAACTTAGCATCTGGGGCCAACGTCCTGACTTTC.

This clonotype was detected a few times. The chain joins TRBV29-1 to TRBJ1-1, with a tentative D call TRBD1 (5 bases). The CDR3 has 12 residues. The germline V gene has CDR1 SQVTM and CDR2 ANQGSEA. The ends were cut back, 7 bases at V and 6 bases at J, with 15 bases in the middle. The CDR3 loop is CSALGGGPEAFF. The CDR3, as DNA: TGCAGCGCACTGGGGGGGGGTCCTGAAGCTTTCTTT.

V usage is TRBV28 and J usage is TRBJ2-7; D may be TRBD1 (6 bases). Looked up from germline, CDR1 is MDHEN and CDR2 is SYDVKM. V was trimmed by 3 bases and J by 0 bases, leaving 18 bases between them. This CDR3 spans 17 amino acids. This CDR3 reads CASSFPLRTDASYEQYF. CDR3 sequence (DNA): TGTGCCAGCAGTTTCCCCCTAAGGACAGATGCCTCCTACGAGCAGTACTTC.